Below, 15 T cell receptor beta chains from the same sample are listed, as sequenced in a study of T cell responses to AZD1222 COVID-19 vaccine (dated by TCRdb to the early 2020s). The library relied on the immunoSEQ multiplex PCR assay. TCRdb mirrors the immuneACCESS table, restricted to in-frame sequences. Some clones are absent from its copies; in checked studies, under half trace to an unresolved V gene, and the reason for the others is unknown. This sample comprises roughly 120,000 clones, 65% to 85% of them detected only once. The ten largest clones add up to 9.4% of the sample. The label giving this sample's time point can be read as: baseline before first vaccination. The sample consisted of peripheral blood, taken on day 0 of AZD1222 vaccination. The receptors here all came from an adult in good health.

The chain is built from TRBV7-3 and TRBJ2-3; D gene uncertain. The CDR3 loop spans 15 amino acids. V dropped 1 base and J dropped 1 base, with 9 bases sitting between them. Per the germline V gene, CDR1 is SGHTA and CDR2 is FQGTGA. This CDR3 is CASSLRLLGTDTQYF. The CDR3 nucleotides are TGTGCCAGCAGCTTAAGACTCTTAGGCACAGATACGCAGTATTTT.

The chain carries TRBV20-1 and TRBJ1-4; D is ambiguous. Deletions cut 3 bases from V and 7 bases from J, with 15 bases between. The CDR3 sequence is 14 residues long. From germline, CDR1 is DFQATT and CDR2 SNEGSKA (reference sequence). CDR3 nucleotide sequence: TGCAGTGCTAGTCCGTGGGGTTCTGGTGAAAAACTGTTTTTT. Protein product: CSASPWGSGEKLFF.

The chain recombines TRBV11-3 with TRBJ2-2, with 16 bases matching TRBD2. CDR1 and CDR2 from the germline V gene are SGHNT and YENEEA. J lost 0 bases, V lost 3 bases, and 7 bases had no gene match. This CDR3 spans 20 amino acids. The CDR3 sequence is CASSLRVGTSGRANTGELFF. CDR3 DNA: TGTGCCAGCAGCTTGAGGGTAGGGACTAGCGGGAGGGCGAACACCGGGGAGCTGTTTTTT.

V and J are TRBV5-4 and TRBJ2-2; D unresolved. The CDR3 has 16 residues. The V end lost 4 bases, the J end lost 9 bases, and 22 bases lay between the germline ends. CDR1 is SGHNT and CDR2 is YYREEE in the germline V gene (reference sequence). The CDR3 DNA follows: TGTGCCAGCAGCAGTTTGGGGTTTGCGGCTGGGAGGGAGCTGTTTTTT. It translates to CASSSLGFAAGRELFF. Full variable domain (remainder filled in from reference TRBV5-4 and TRBJ2-2): ETGVTQSPTHLIKTRGQQVTLRCSSQSGHNTVSWYQQALGQGPQFIFQYYREEENGRGNFPPRFSGLQFPNYSSELNVNALELDDSALYLCASSSLGFAAGRELFFGEGSRLTVL.

This clone was counted only a few times. The chain is built from TRBV28 and TRBJ1-5; D is ambiguous. Germline CDR1 reads MDHEN; CDR2 reads SYDVKM. Trimming pared 7 bases from V and 0 bases from J, leaving 7 bases between. The CDR3 contains 13 residues. The chain's CDR3 is CASTLSSNQPQHF. The DNA of the CDR3 is TGTGCCAGCACCTTATCTAGCAATCAGCCCCAGCATTTT.

J is TRBJ1-2 and V is TRBV12-3 or TRBV12-4; no firm D call. V lost 3 bases to trimming and J lost 5 bases, with 10 bases between them. The CDR3 length is 13 residues. The chain's CDR3 is CASSFDRPYGYTF. For the CDR3, the DNA is TGTGCCAGCAGTTTTGACCGACCTTATGGCTACACCTTC.

The chain combines TRBV5-1 with TRBJ2-7; D gene ambiguous. The germline V gene has CDR1 SGHRS and CDR2 YFSETQ. V lost 5 bases, J lost 4 bases, and 10 bases lay in between. The CDR3 is 12 residues long. This CDR3 is CASREGFYEQYF. CDR3 sequence (DNA): TGCGCCAGCAGGGAAGGCTTTTACGAGCAGTACTTC.

V usage is TRBV19 and J usage is TRBJ2-5; 8 bases map to TRBD1. The CDR3 contains 14 residues. The germline V gene has CDR1 LNHDA and CDR2 SQIVND (reference sequence). V lost 3 bases to trimming and J lost 2 bases; unmatched junction nucleotides: 2. CDR3 in DNA: TGTGCCAGTAGTATCCGGGACAGGCAAGAGACCCAGTACTTC. It codes for CASSIRDRQETQYF.

This clone was picked up a small number of times. V is TRBV7-2 and J is TRBJ1-4; D is undetermined. The CDR3 totals 14 residues. The V gene lost 5 bases and the J gene lost 1 base, with 8 bases spanning the gap. Per the germline V gene, CDR1 is SGHTA and CDR2 is FQGNSA. CDR3 residues: CASSEQLTNEKLFF. The CDR3 nucleotides read TGTGCCAGCAGCGAACAACTAACTAATGAAAAACTGTTTTTT.

CDR3 residues: CASSLSGRAEAFF. The CDR3, as DNA: TGTGCCAGCAGTTTATCGGGGCGGGCTGAAGCTTTCTTT. The V and J genes are TRBV28 and TRBJ1-1; D may be TRBD1 (5 bases). This CDR3 is built from 13 residues. V dropped 1 base and J dropped 6 bases, with 9 bases sitting between them. CDR1 is MDHEN, CDR2 SYDVKM, per germline.

The V gene is TRBV2, the J gene TRBJ2-7, with 9 bases identical to TRBD2. V lost 8 bases, J lost 2 bases, and 4 bases stayed unmatched. Germline CDR1 reads SNHLY; CDR2 reads FYNNEI. The CDR3 runs to 13 residues. In DNA form, the CDR3 reads TGTGCCAGCCAGCGGGAGGACCCCTACGAGCAGTACTTC. It is translated as CASQREDPYEQYF. Full variable domain (outside the CDR3, taken from reference TRBV2 and TRBJ2-7): EPEVTQTPSHQVTQMGQEVILRCVPISNHLYFYWYRQILGQKVEFLVSFYNNEISEKSEIFDDQFSVERPDGSNFTLKIRSTKLEDSAMYFCASQREDPYEQYFGPGTRLTVT.

The V call is TRBV4-1, the J call TRBJ2-1, with a tentative D call TRBD2 (7 bases). V gave up 0 bases and J gave up 6 bases, with 21 bases separating them. Germline CDR1 MGHRA, CDR2 YSYEKL. The CDR3 extends over 18 amino acids. The CDR3 DNA reads as TGCGCCAGCAGCCAAGATCTTTGGGGGGGCTTCGTGGGCAATGAGCAGTTCTTC. Protein product: CASSQDLWGGFVGNEQFF.

The CDR3 DNA is TGCGCCAGCAGCTTTTTATCGGGGGCTTCCTACGAGCAGTACTTC. The encoded protein is CASSFLSGASYEQYF. The chain recombines TRBV5-1 with TRBJ2-7, with D perhaps assigned TRBD1 or TRBD2 (6 bases each). In germline, CDR1 is SGHRS, CDR2 YFSETQ. Between the trimmed V and J ends, which lost 2 bases and 1 base, there was a span of 13 bases. The CDR3 covers 15 residues. Combining the CDR3 with reference TRBV5-1 and TRBJ2-7 gives the whole variable domain KAGVTQTPRYLIKTRGQQVTLSCSPISGHRSVSWYQQTPGQGLQFLFEYFSETQRNKGNFPGRFSGRQFSNSRSEMNVSTLELGDSALYLCASSFLSGASYEQYFGPGTRLTVT.

The genes are TRBV21-1 and TRBJ1-5; the table gives TRBD1 as D, unverified against the DNA. TRBV21-1 is labeled a pseudogene. This CDR3 has 14 amino acids. The CDR3 nucleotides read TGTGCCAGCAGCAAAGCGTCAGGCAATCAGCCCCAGCATTTT. Encoded protein: CASSKASGNQPQHF.

The chain employs TRBV28 and TRBJ2-7; 10 nucleotides align to TRBD1. The junction had 10 bases not matched to a gene; V was cut back by 7 bases and J by 4 bases. This CDR3 region has 15 residues. Germline lookup yields CDR1 MDHEN and CDR2 SYDVKM. In DNA, the CDR3 is TGTGCCAGCACCCCTTGGGGGACAGGGGTTTACGAGCAGTACTTC. Translation: CASTPWGTGVYEQYF.